What follows is one TCR beta chain and its context. Patients got 3 mg/kg IV nivolumab weeks 1, 4, 7, 10, then biweekly through week 26. The data belong to a study of ipilimumab plus nivolumab after autologous stem cell transplantation. Sequenced by immunoSEQ multiplex PCR; TCRdb stores in-frame clones only, minus some. Here the sample spans fewer than 85,000 clones, 65% to 85% being singletons. This CDR3 contains 14 residues. CDR1 is SGHRS and CDR2 is YFSETQ in the germline V gene. V shed 5 bases and J shed 5 bases, with 15 bases lying between them. The receptor was isolated from a male donor with diffuse large B-cell lymphoma. The chain uses TRBV5-1 and TRBJ2-3; weak D call: TRBD1 (5 bases). The sample in question was PBMCs, obtained in a trial of ipilimumab plus nivolumab as post-transplant consolidation. The CDR3 region is CASRLGRGRDTQYF. For the CDR3, the DNA is TGCGCCAGCAGGTTAGGTAGGGGTAGAGATACGCAGTATTTT.